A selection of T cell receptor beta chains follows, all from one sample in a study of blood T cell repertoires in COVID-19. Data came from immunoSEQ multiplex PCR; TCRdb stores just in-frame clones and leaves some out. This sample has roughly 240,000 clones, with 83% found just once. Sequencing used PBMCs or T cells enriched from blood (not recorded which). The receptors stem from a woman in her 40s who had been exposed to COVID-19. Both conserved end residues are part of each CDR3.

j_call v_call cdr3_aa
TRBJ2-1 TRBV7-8 CASALERSSYNEQFF
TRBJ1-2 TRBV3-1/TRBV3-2 CASSQTGIGYGYTF
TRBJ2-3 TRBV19 CASKTGHNQFTDTQYF
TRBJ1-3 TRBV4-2 CASSLGGQFPGNTIYF
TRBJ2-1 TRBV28 CASSSLQGGYNEQFF
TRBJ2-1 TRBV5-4 CASRFGLDDNEQFF
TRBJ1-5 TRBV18 CASAASRDQPQHF
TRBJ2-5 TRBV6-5 CASSYLRGSAETQYF
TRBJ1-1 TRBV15 CATSRERGTEAFF
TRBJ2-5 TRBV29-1 CSLGERETQYF
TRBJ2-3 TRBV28 CASRLGTGSDTQYF
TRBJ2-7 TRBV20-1 CSAQGQYEQYF
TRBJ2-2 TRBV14 CASSLPIGTRNTGELFF
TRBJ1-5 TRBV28 CASRPTGAQPQHF
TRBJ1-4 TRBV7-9 CASSTSGGNEKLFF
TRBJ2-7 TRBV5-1 CASSSATNSYEQYF
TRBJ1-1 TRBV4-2 CASRQSNMNTEAFF
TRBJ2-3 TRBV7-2 CASSFGGNPTDTQYF
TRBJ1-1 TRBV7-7 CASSLHQNTEAFF
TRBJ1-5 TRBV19 CASSEDHRGQPQHF
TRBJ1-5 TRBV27 CAIREDFDQPQHF
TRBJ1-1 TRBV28 CASSGGQNTEAFF